The text below deals with one TCR beta chain. No antigen is known for it. The CDR3 has 15 residues. V was shortened by 3 bases and J by 1 base, with 12 bases between the two germline ends. CDR1 is SEHNR, CDR2 FQNEAQ, per germline (reference sequence). The data were obtained in a study of OX40 agonist ivuxolimab in advanced cancers. Study as a whole: Hepatocellular carcinoma, melanoma, renal cell or head and neck cancer was diagnosed in the dose-escalation patients. Past anti-PD-1, anti-PD-L1 or anti-CTLA-4 therapy was accepted, and roughly 38% had received some.

Repertoires were generated with immunoSEQ multiplex PCR, while TCRdb's copy carries only in-frame clones and drops some. The repertoire holds some 54,000 clones, with about 90% as singletons. Whole-study findings and limits: At 0.1 to 3.0 mg/kg and by week 6, CD4+ and CD8+ T cells in the blood had expanded clonally. Among T cells, CD8+ cells averaged more expanded clones than CD4+ cells.

This sequence was found in an adult with an advanced solid tumor such as melanoma, head and neck, liver or kidney cancer. The sample here was CD4+ or CD8+ T cells sorted from blood, taken in a trial of the OX40 agonist ivuxolimab. The V call is TRBV7-9, the J call TRBJ1-1; D might be TRBD1 (5 bases). The CDR3 loop is CASSFSSGGNTEAFF. In DNA form, the CDR3 reads TGTGCCAGCAGCTTTTCCTCTGGGGGGAACACTGAAGCTTTCTTT. Full variable domain (outside the CDR3, taken from reference TRBV7-9 and TRBJ1-1): DTGVSQNPRHKITKRGQNVTFRCDPISEHNRLYWYRQTLGQGPEFLTYFQNEAQLEKSRLLSDRFSAERPKGSFSTLEIQRTEQGDSAMYLCASSFSSGGNTEAFFGQGTRLTVV.